The TCR beta chain under discussion was sequenced for a study of beta chain features in type 1 diabetes. Of note for this clone: The antigen is not known.

V was pared by 3 bases and J by 0 bases, with 15 bases between. Germline loops: CDR1 SGHTA, CDR2 FQGNSA. There are 16 residues in the CDR3. Study-wide results and caveats: Moderate yet significant TCRB CDR3 shortening was seen in Type 1 diabetes patients in all four CD4+ subsets.

Every bit of the isolated RNA underwent reverse transcription, so sequencing read expressed TCRB transcripts. Repertoires were generated with immunoSEQ multiplex PCR, while TCRdb's copy carries only in-frame clones and drops some. This table has about 650,000 clones, roughly an eighth appearing once. The sequenced sample was naive CD4+ T cells from blood. The J gene is TRBJ2-7, the V gene TRBV7-2, with D possibly being TRBD1 or TRBD2 (6 bases each). This sequence was found in a man aged 30-40 years with type 1 diabetes. The CDR3 reads CASSFSLGGPSYEQYF. The DNA of the CDR3 is TGTGCCAGCAGCTTCAGTCTCGGGGGCCCCTCCTACGAGCAGTACTTC. The full variable domain, completed using reference TRBV7-2 and TRBJ2-7, is GAGVSQSPSNKVTEKGKDVELRCDPISGHTALYWYRQSLGQGLEFLIYFQGNSAPDKSGLPSDRFSAERTGGSVSTLTIQRTQQEDSAVYLCASSFSLGGPSYEQYFGPGTRLTVT.